This TCR beta chain is drawn from a study of T-cell reconstitution after alpha-beta-depleted transplantation in children. The study's findings and limits: It was reported that alpha-beta T cells came from several hundred expanded graft clones (about two months after transplant).

Trimming shortened V by 4 bases and J by 7 bases, and 16 bases separated the two germline ends. This CDR3 has 14 residues. The germline V gene encodes CDR1 MNHEY and CDR2 SVGAGI. Unique molecular identifiers were incorporated into the prepared TCRbeta library. TCRdb re-derived calls from the PCR reads in MiXCR, one entry per CDR3 protein. Here the sample spans hundreds of thousands of distinct CDR3 sequences, more than 20% being singletons. As for this clonotype: The antigen is undetermined.

This chain connects TRBV6-5 to TRBJ2-5; D may be TRBD1 or TRBD2 (5 bases each). The TCR originated in a female patient aged 2 to 10 who had a stem cell transplant for congenital amegakaryocytic thrombocytopenia, so the T cells may come from the graft donor. The sequenced sample was PBMCs, mostly from graft donor cells, obtained 360 days after TCRalphabeta/CD19-depleted stem cell transplant. CDR3 coding DNA: TGTGCCAGCAGTTCCATCCACGGGGACGGGACCCAGTACTTC. Its translation is CASSSIHGDGTQYF.